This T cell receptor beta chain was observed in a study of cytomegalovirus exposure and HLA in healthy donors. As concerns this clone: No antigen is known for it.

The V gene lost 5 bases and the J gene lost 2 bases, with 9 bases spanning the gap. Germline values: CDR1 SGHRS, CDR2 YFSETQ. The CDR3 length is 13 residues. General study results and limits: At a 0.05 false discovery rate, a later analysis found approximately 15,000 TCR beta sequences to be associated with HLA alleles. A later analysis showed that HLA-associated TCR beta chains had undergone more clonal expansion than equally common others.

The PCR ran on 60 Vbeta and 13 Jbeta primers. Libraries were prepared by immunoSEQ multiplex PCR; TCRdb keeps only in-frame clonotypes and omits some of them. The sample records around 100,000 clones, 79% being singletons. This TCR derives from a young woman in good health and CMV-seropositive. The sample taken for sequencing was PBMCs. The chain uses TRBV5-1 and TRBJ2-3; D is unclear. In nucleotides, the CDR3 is TGCGCCAGCAGAGCCCAATCCACAGATACGCAGTATTTT. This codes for CASRAQSTDTQYF.